Shown below are 4 T cell receptor beta chains from a single sample sequenced in a study of T cell repertoires in cytomegalovirus infection. TCRdb called the reads again in MiXCR, with one record for every CDR3 protein. This table has roughly 860,000 distinct CDR3 sequences, 30% to 35% appearing once. Antigens of these TCRs are unknown. Sequencing was performed on cultured CD8+ T cells from PBMCs, taken from culture after CMV antigen stimulation. These receptors were obtained from a human donor in good health (CMV status not recorded). Some clones in this sample may be carry-over from other donors' samples.

This clonotype has just a few counts. The rearrangement uses TRBV12-3 or TRBV12-4 and TRBJ2-1; possible D gene TRBD1, 5 bases. The ends were cut back, 2 bases at V and 1 base at J, with 9 bases in the middle. The CDR3 runs to 15 residues. CDR3 nucleotide sequence: TGTGCCAGCAGTTTAATGGCAGGGTCCTACAATGAGCAGTTCTTC. This sequence encodes CASSLMAGSYNEQFF.

This chain connects TRBV15 to TRBJ1-5; D perhaps matches TRBD1 (5 bases). The CDR3 is 15 amino acids. V lost 4 bases to trimming and J lost 0 bases, with 10 bases between them. The germline gives CDR1 LNHNV, CDR2 YYDKDF (reference sequence). The chain's CDR3 is CATSIDSNSNQPQHF. The CDR3, as DNA: TGTGCCACCAGCATCGACAGTAATAGCAATCAGCCCCAGCATTTT. Supplemented by reference TRBV15 and TRBJ1-5, the full variable domain reads DAMVIQNPRYQVTQFGKPVTLSCSQTLNHNVMYWYQQKSSQAPKLLFHYYDKDFNNEADTPDNFQSRRPNTSFCFLDIRSPGLGDTAMYLCATSIDSNSNQPQHFGDGTRLSIL.

The chain is built from TRBV6-5 and TRBJ2-3; weak D call: TRBD1 (5 bases). V shed 0 bases and J shed 4 bases, with 11 bases lying between them. The germline V gene encodes CDR1 MNHEY and CDR2 SVGAGI. The CDR3 sequence is 15 residues long. CDR3 bases: TGTGCCAGCAGTTACTCGGCAGGGTCTGCAGATACGCAGTATTTT. Translated: CASSYSAGSADTQYF.

In its sample, this clonotype was seen many times. The genes are TRBV7-9 and TRBJ1-1, with TRBD1 as a possible D gene (6 bases). The germline V and J ends were trimmed by 3 bases and 6 bases, with 20 bases remaining between them. Germline CDR1 is SEHNR and CDR2 is FQNEAQ (reference sequence). The CDR3 contains 16 residues. The CDR3 DNA is TGTGCCAGCAGCTTGGTAGGGGGGGCGAACAGCGCTGAAGCTTTCTTT. Protein: CASSLVGGANSAEAFF. The whole variable domain, filled in from reference TRBV7-9 and TRBJ1-1, reads DTGVSQNPRHKITKRGQNVTFRCDPISEHNRLYWYRQTLGQGPEFLTYFQNEAQLEKSRLLSDRFSAERPKGSFSTLEIQRTEQGDSAMYLCASSLVGGANSAEAFFGQGTRLTVV.